The 5 T cell receptor beta chains below were found in one sample sequenced in a study of radiotherapy plus CTLA-4 blockade in lung cancer. Data came from immunoSEQ multiplex PCR; TCRdb stores just in-frame clones and leaves some out. This sample carries 55,000 to 80,000 clones, around 86% of them seen once, and the ten largest clones take 40%. The sequencing used peripheral blood, collected from a patient treated with radiotherapy plus ipilimumab. These TCRs come from a human donor with non-small cell lung cancer that progressed on radiotherapy plus ipilimumab.

The rearrangement links TRBV6-6 to TRBJ2-1, with 7 nucleotides matching TRBD1. Germline-derived CDR1 and CDR2 are MNHNY and SVGAGI (reference sequence). This CDR3 has 14 residues. V trimming: 5 bases; J trimming: 3 bases; junction bases outside the gene matches: 4. This CDR3 reads CASSTRQGYNEQFF. For the CDR3, the DNA is TGTGCCAGCAGTACCCGACAGGGCTACAATGAGCAGTTCTTC.

The chain recombines TRBV28 with TRBJ1-5; no clear D gene. The V and J ends lost 7 bases and 1 base respectively, with 20 bases between them. Looked up from germline, CDR1 is MDHEN and CDR2 is SYDVKM. The CDR3 loop spans 17 amino acids. The chain's CDR3 is CASNNGRVPGSNQPQHF. In DNA, the CDR3 is TGTGCCAGCAACAACGGCCGGGTCCCTGGCAGCAATCAGCCCCAGCATTTT.

V and J are TRBV6-1 and TRBJ1-3, with D perhaps TRBD1 (5 bases). Germline V gene sequence: CDR1 MNHNS, CDR2 SASEGT. The CDR3 is 14 residues long. V dropped 3 bases and J dropped 4 bases, with 10 bases sitting between them. As DNA, the CDR3 is TGTGCCAGCAGTGATGGCGGGGGAGGAAACACCATATATTTT. Residues: CASSDGGGGNTIYF.

The J gene is TRBJ1-1, the V gene TRBV19; D possibly corresponds to TRBD1 (6 bases). This CDR3 contains 16 residues. In germline, CDR1 is LNHDA, CDR2 SQIVND (reference sequence). The V and J ends lost 7 bases and 1 base respectively, with 19 bases between them. In nucleotides, the CDR3 is TGTGCCAGTAAAAAGGGGGGTCAGATGGCGAACACTGAAGCTTTCTTT. It is translated as CASKKGGQMANTEAFF.

The rearrangement uses TRBV6-6 and TRBJ2-1, with TRBD2 matching over 8 bases. J gave up 8 bases and V 6 bases, and 12 bases lay outside the gene matches. Per the germline V gene, CDR1 is MNHNY and CDR2 is SVGAGI (reference sequence). The CDR3 has 15 residues. CDR3 sequence (DNA): TGTGCCAGCAGCCGACCGGGACTAGTAATCTATGAGCAGTTCTTC. This translates into CASSRPGLVIYEQFF.